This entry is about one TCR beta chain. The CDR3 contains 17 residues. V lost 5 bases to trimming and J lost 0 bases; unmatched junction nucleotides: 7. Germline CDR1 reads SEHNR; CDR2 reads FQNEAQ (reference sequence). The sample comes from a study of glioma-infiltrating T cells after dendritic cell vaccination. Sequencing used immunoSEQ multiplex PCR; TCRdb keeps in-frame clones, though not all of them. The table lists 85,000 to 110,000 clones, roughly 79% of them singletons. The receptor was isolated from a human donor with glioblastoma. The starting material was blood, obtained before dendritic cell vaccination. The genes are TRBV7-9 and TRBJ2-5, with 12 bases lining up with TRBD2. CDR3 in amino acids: CASSPGTSGSYQETQYF. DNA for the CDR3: TGTGCCAGCAGCCCCGGGACTAGCGGGTCGTACCAAGAGACCCAGTACTTC.